The 25 T cell receptor beta chains below were found in one sample sequenced in a study of blood T cells in healthy people across ages. A sample-barcoded 5' primer and a J-beta primer mix were used in a second PCR of about 6 to 12 cycles. TCRdb re-derived calls from the 5' RACE reads in MiXCR, one entry per CDR3 protein. The sample lists around 1,700,000 distinct CDR3 sequences; 28% were seen once. Sequenced input: blood. Receptors were obtained from a woman aged 25 to 39 in good health.

The gene calls are TRBV6-1 and TRBJ2-1; 8 nucleotides align to TRBD1. The CDR3 extends over 13 amino acids. Looked up from germline, CDR1 is MNHNS and CDR2 is SASEGT. The junction had 4 bases not matched to a gene; V was cut back by 8 bases and J by 4 bases. CDR3 residues: CASQGQGYNEQFF. The CDR3 DNA is TGTGCCAGCCAAGGACAGGGATACAATGAGCAGTTCTTC.

This chain joins TRBV5-6 and TRBJ1-1, with D unresolved. V was pared by 0 bases and J by 0 bases, with 12 bases between. Germline-derived CDR1 and CDR2 are SGHDT and YYEEEE. CDR3 length equals 16 residues. CDR3 sequence (DNA): TGTGCCAGCAGCTTGGTGATTGGGAACCTGAACACTGAAGCTTTCTTT. Residues: CASSLVIGNLNTEAFF.

This clonotype was recorded at least ten times. The gene calls are TRBV12-3 or TRBV12-4 and TRBJ1-2, with D hard to call. CDR3 length equals 12 residues. Trimming took 8 bases from V and 2 from J, leaving 9 bases between them. CDR3 loop: CASGSPNYGYTF. Written as DNA, the CDR3 is TGTGCCAGCGGGTCGCCCAACTATGGCTACACCTTC.

This chain joins TRBV7-9 and TRBJ1-4; TRBD1 aligns across 7 bases. Germline CDR1 reads SEHNR; CDR2 reads FQNEAQ (reference sequence). This CDR3 spans 15 amino acids. Trimming at V came to 1 base and at J to 5 bases, leaving 4 bases not matched to a gene. As DNA, the CDR3 is TGTGCCAGCAGCTTAGGGGGACAGAGGAATGAAAAACTGTTTTTT. Protein sequence: CASSLGGQRNEKLFF.

Many counts were recorded for this clonotype. V and J are TRBV20-1 and TRBJ2-5; D gene uncertain. Gene TRBJ2-7 matches the end of the DNA better, so the J call may be wrong. Looked up from germline, CDR1 is DFQATT and CDR2 is SNEGSKA (reference sequence). The CDR3 is 12 residues long. The CDR3 sequence is CSARASGYEQYF. In DNA form, the CDR3 reads TGCAGTGCTAGAGCTAGTGGTTACGAGCAGTACTTC.

The chain recombines TRBV6-6 with TRBJ2-2; TRBD2 is a possible D gene (5 bases). Germline-derived CDR1 and CDR2 are MNHNY and SVGAGI (reference sequence). This CDR3 has 14 amino acids. Deletions cut 0 bases from V and 6 bases from J, with 8 bases between. CDR3 sequence reads: CASSYSLDSGELFF. CDR3 DNA sequence: TGTGCCAGCAGTTACTCTTTGGACTCCGGGGAGCTGTTTTTT.

The V gene is TRBV18, the J gene TRBJ2-3, with TRBD1 matching 7 bases. The CDR3 is 17 amino acids. CDR1 is KGHSH, CDR2 LQKENI, per germline. The junction had 12 bases not matched to a gene; V was cut back by 6 bases and J by 0 bases. The CDR3 DNA reads as TGTGCCAGCTCGCCGGCGGAGACAGGGATTAGCACAGATACGCAGTATTTT. Translation gives CASSPAETGISTDTQYF.

This rearrangement joins TRBV7-9 to TRBJ2-3, with 12 bases that match TRBD1. After removal of 3 bases from V and 5 bases from J, the junction contained 6 bases not matched to a gene. CDR3 length equals 16 residues. Germline-derived CDR1 and CDR2 are SEHNR and FQNEAQ (reference sequence). The CDR3 reads CASSFAGQGAKDTQYF. The DNA for the CDR3 is TGTGCCAGCAGCTTCGCGGGACAGGGGGCAAAAGATACGCAGTATTTT.

In this sample, this clonotype turned up a few times. The chain is built from TRBV20-1 and TRBJ2-7; D not resolved. Trimming shortened V by 0 bases and J by 0 bases, and 9 bases separated the two germline ends. Germline V lookup: CDR1 DFQATT, CDR2 SNEGSKA (reference sequence). The CDR3 has 14 amino acids. The CDR3 nucleotides read TGCAGTGCTAGAGATGTCGCCAGCTCCTACGAGCAGTACTTC. This encodes CSARDVASSYEQYF.

The chain joins TRBV12-3 or TRBV12-4 to TRBJ1-4; D gene ambiguous. Trimming took 9 bases from V and 8 from J, leaving 13 bases between them. The CDR3 covers 12 residues. CDR3 DNA sequence: TGTGCCAGTGGACGAACGATCGAAAAACTGTTTTTT. Protein product: CASGRTIEKLFF.

The chain recombines TRBV7-2 with TRBJ2-5; tentatively, D is TRBD1 (6 bases). With 5 bases removed from V and 11 bases from J, the gap between germline ends came to 15 bases. The germline gives CDR1 SGHTA, CDR2 FQGNSA. The CDR3 is 12 residues long. The CDR3 loop is CASSLTRTEQYF. The CDR3, as DNA: TGTGCCAGCAGCCTAACCCGGACAGAGCAGTACTTC.

This clonotype was counted at least ten times. The chain links TRBV6-2 or TRBV6-3 to TRBJ2-6; D remains unclear. V lost 10 bases, J lost 0 bases, and 13 bases lay in between. Germline V CDR1 and CDR2: MNHEY, SVGEGT. This CDR3 contains 15 residues. DNA of the CDR3: TGTGCCACCCGTTCTGGAGCCTCTGGGGCCAACGTCCTGACTTTC. Its protein is CATRSGASGANVLTF.

The chain uses TRBV20-1 and TRBJ2-7, with TRBD1 matching over 9 bases. V lost 6 bases to trimming and J lost 3 bases; unmatched junction nucleotides: 12. CDR1 and CDR2 (germline): DFQATT, SNEGSKA (reference sequence). This CDR3 region has 15 residues. The DNA of the CDR3 is TGCAGTGCGAGTCTCCCCGGGACAGGGATCTACGAGCAGTACTTC. The encoded protein is CSASLPGTGIYEQYF.

There are a few counts of this clonotype. The chain joins TRBV6-2 or TRBV6-3 to TRBJ1-1; D is unclear. The CDR3 has 16 amino acids. Per the germline V gene, CDR1 is MNHEY and CDR2 is SVGEGT. Trimming shortened V by 5 bases and J by 0 bases, and 16 bases separated the two germline ends. CDR3 DNA: TGTGCCAGCAGTCCTAGGCCCCGAGACCTGAACACTGAAGCTTTCTTT. Protein product: CASSPRPRDLNTEAFF.

This chain connects TRBV21-1 to TRBJ1-5. TRBV21-1 is tagged as a pseudogene. There are 16 residues in the CDR3. The CDR3 region is CASSNSRPYSNQPQHF. The CDR3 DNA reads as TGTGCCAGCAGCAACTCCAGGCCTTATAGCAATCAGCCCCAGCATTTT.

The CDR3, as DNA: TGTGCCATCTCGACAGGGGTTGTGAACACTGAAGCTTTCTTT. This encodes CAISTGVVNTEAFF. The V and J genes are TRBV10-3 and TRBJ1-1; 8 bases line up with TRBD1. CDR3 length: 14 amino acids. Germline V gene data show CDR1 as ENHRY and CDR2 as SYGVKD. With 8 bases clipped from V and 0 bases from J, the junction kept 5 bases outside the gene matches.

This clonotype was observed a few times. The rearrangement links TRBV25-1 to TRBJ2-7; D perhaps matches TRBD2 (5 bases). Per the germline V gene, CDR1 is MGHDK and CDR2 is SYGVNS. Trimming removed 4 bases from V and 6 bases from J, with 13 bases in between. The CDR3 length is 13 residues. CDR3 sequence (DNA): TGTGCCAGCAGTGGGTACGGAGGTACCGAGCAGTACTTC. Translated, it gives CASSGYGGTEQYF.

The chain joins TRBV5-1 to TRBJ2-1; no firm D call. This CDR3 comprises 12 residues. V dropped 1 base and J dropped 8 bases, with 7 bases sitting between them. The germline V gene encodes CDR1 SGHRS and CDR2 YFSETQ. CDR3 DNA: TGCGCCAGCAGCTTGAAACGGGATGAGCAGTTCTTC. As protein: CASSLKRDEQFF.

There are many counts of this clonotype. V is TRBV7-2 and J is TRBJ1-2; no clear D gene. The germline V gene encodes CDR1 SGHTA and CDR2 FQGNSA. V was cut by 6 bases and J by 2 bases, with 13 bases left in between. This CDR3 comprises 14 residues. The CDR3 loop reads CASSSRGGNYGYTF. CDR3 in DNA: TGTGCCAGCAGTTCCCGGGGAGGGAACTATGGCTACACCTTC.

The chain couples TRBV5-1 to TRBJ2-7; 9 bases map to TRBD1. The CDR3 extends over 15 amino acids. Germline CDR1 and CDR2: SGHRS and YFSETQ. V was pared by 4 bases and J by 4 bases, with 9 bases of the junction left unmatched. CDR3 DNA: TGCGCCAGCAGCATAAGGGACAGGGTACCGTACGAGCAGTACTTC. It codes for CASSIRDRVPYEQYF. Full variable domain (outside the CDR3, taken from reference TRBV5-1 and TRBJ2-7): KAGVTQTPRYLIKTRGQQVTLSCSPISGHRSVSWYQQTPGQGLQFLFEYFSETQRNKGNFPGRFSGRQFSNSRSEMNVSTLELGDSALYLCASSIRDRVPYEQYFGPGTRLTVT.

Only a few counts were recorded for this clonotype. The CDR3 DNA sequence: TGCAGTGCTCCGGGGGAGGGGGCGTGGGATGGTACGCAGTATTTT. Translating it yields CSAPGEGAWDGTQYF. The rearrangement joins TRBV20-1 to TRBJ2-3; D is tentatively TRBD1 or TRBD2 (7 bases each). V shed 5 bases and J shed 8 bases, with 23 bases lying between them. Germline loops: CDR1 DFQATT, CDR2 SNEGSKA (reference sequence). The CDR3 covers 15 residues.

This clonotype was seen only a few times. V is TRBV5-1 and J is TRBJ2-1, with D possibly TRBD1 on 6 matching bases. In germline, CDR1 is SGHRS, CDR2 YFSETQ. The V gene lost 7 bases and the J gene lost 15 bases, with 17 bases spanning the gap. The CDR3 runs 11 residues. The CDR3 coding sequence is TGCGCCAGCCGTACAGGGCGTGTATCGTTCTTC. Its translation: CASRTGRVSFF. Full variable domain (missing parts from reference TRBV5-1 and TRBJ2-1): KAGVTQTPRYLIKTRGQQVTLSCSPISGHRSVSWYQQTPGQGLQFLFEYFSETQRNKGNFPGRFSGRQFSNSRSEMNVSTLELGDSALYLCASRTGRVSFFGPGTRLTVL.

This clonotype was detected ten times or more. The chain combines TRBV20-1 with TRBJ2-1; D is unresolved. The CDR3 totals 12 residues. Per germline, CDR1 DFQATT and CDR2 SNEGSKA (reference sequence). Trimming took 2 bases from V and 8 from J, leaving 10 bases between them. The CDR3 sequence: CSARSFPDEQFF. CDR3 nucleotide sequence: TGCAGTGCTAGATCCTTCCCCGATGAGCAGTTCTTC.

A few counts support this clonotype. The chain couples TRBV12-5 to TRBJ2-6; D gene unclear. Trimming took 1 base from V and 0 from J, leaving 1 base between them. In germline, CDR1 is LGHNT, CDR2 FRNRAP. The CDR3 is made up of 14 amino acids. The CDR3 region is CASGLASGANVLTF. The CDR3 coding sequence is TGTGCTAGTGGTTTGGCCTCTGGGGCCAACGTCCTGACTTTC.

This clonotype was seen a handful of times. The chain joins TRBV12-5 to TRBJ1-1, with a weak D call TRBD1 (5 bases). The V gene lost 6 bases and the J gene lost 5 bases, with 13 bases spanning the gap. The CDR3 consists of 13 residues. Germline CDR1 reads LGHNT; CDR2 reads FRNRAP. In DNA, the CDR3 is TGTGCTAGTGGGGCCTCTCAGGGAACTGAAGCTTTCTTT. It is translated as CASGASQGTEAFF.